The following is a T cell receptor beta chain sequence with its context. CDR1 is SGHTA, CDR2 FQGNSA, per germline. This CDR3 is built from 18 residues. After removal of 1 base from V and 2 bases from J, the junction contained 8 bases not matched to a gene. The record originates from a study of blood T cell repertoires in COVID-19. Study background: Some COVID-19 samples were acute and others convalescent; all came from the United States, Italy and Spain.

Method: immunoSEQ multiplex PCR; TCRdb's copy keeps in-frame clones and lacks some. The sample lists some 270,000 clones; roughly 84% were seen once. The source is a man between 45 and 60 years old who had recovered from COVID-19. V gene TRBV7-2 combines with J gene TRBJ2-7; 13 positions match TRBD2. Sequences were obtained from PBMCs or T cells enriched from blood (not recorded which). The CDR3: CASSLVGTSGTQAYEQYF. In nucleotides, the CDR3 is TGTGCCAGCAGCTTAGTCGGGACTAGCGGGACCCAAGCCTACGAGCAGTACTTC.